Listed below are T cell receptor beta chains from one sample, sequenced in a study of OX40 agonist ivuxolimab in advanced cancers. Method: immunoSEQ multiplex PCR; TCRdb's copy keeps in-frame clones and lacks some. The data show about 73,000 clones, about 86% seen once. The sample was CD4+ or CD8+ T cells sorted from blood, taken in a trial of the OX40 agonist ivuxolimab. These receptors were obtained from an adult with an advanced solid tumor such as melanoma, head and neck, liver or kidney cancer. The CDR3 runs from the conserved cysteine through the conserved F or W. A D gene is named only where the DNA matches it firmly. Rows give clone size only sometimes, using once, few, many, or a class for an expanded clone.

>TRBJ1-6|.|.|TRBV7-2
CASSFAGTFLGSPLHF
>TRBJ1-5|.|.|TRBV7-2
CASSPSNQPQHF
>TRBJ2-7|.|.|TRBV30
CAWSQDRISSYEQYF
>TRBJ2-5|.|TRBD2|TRBV28
CASSRGTSAPRTQYF
>TRBJ1-1|.|TRBD1|TRBV7-8
CASSKRDRANTEAFF
>TRBJ2-7|.|TRBD2|TRBV28
CASSLYSASGRSYEQYF
>TRBJ2-7|.|TRBD2|TRBV28
CASSLFGGGDYEQYF
>TRBJ1-2|once|TRBD1|TRBV5-5
CASSLPGTGALNYGYTF
>TRBJ1-1|.|TRBD1|TRBV4-3
CASRQGGDSSEAFF
>TRBJ2-1|.|.|TRBV6-6
CASSYSSAAYNEQFF
>TRBJ2-7|.|TRBD1|TRBV13
CASRYRQGEQYF
>TRBJ1-2|.|TRBD1|TRBV9
CASSVGQGAIYGYTF
>TRBJ1-6|.|TRBD1|TRBV4-3
CASSQALTGYSPLHF
>TRBJ2-5|once|TRBD2|TRBV29-1
CSVELAGVETQYF
>TRBJ2-7|.|.|TRBV10-3
CAISELDSSYEQYF
>TRBJ2-1|.|TRBD1|TRBV6-5
CASRSDREGYNEQFF
>TRBJ2-3|.|.|TRBV7-3
CASSLSDTQYF
>TRBJ1-4|.|.|TRBV7-9
CASSLVEGGLFF
>TRBJ1-5|.|.|TRBV15
CATSRGRSNQPQHF
>TRBJ1-1|once|.|TRBV29-1
CSVALNTEAFF
>TRBJ2-7|.|TRBD1|TRBV19
CASAEQGGGYEQYF
>TRBJ2-3|.|TRBD2|TRBV18
CASSPPNGRGTDTQYF
>TRBJ2-4|.|TRBD2|TRBV4-3
CASSQVVAGGFWVAKNIQYF
>TRBJ1-5|.|.|TRBV2
CASSEAGGSGNQPQHF
>TRBJ2-3|few|.|TRBV27
CASSPDSTDTQYF
>TRBJ2-6|.|.|TRBV14
CASSQNTRNVLTF
>TRBJ2-5|.|TRBD1|TRBV27
CASSPYRGAGQETQYF
>TRBJ2-5|once|.|TRBV29-1
CSDLRGGETQYF
>TRBJ1-6|.|TRBD1|TRBV2
CASSATGGSPLHF
>TRBJ2-7|.|.|TRBV7-2
CASSLVPEDTEQYF
>TRBJ2-5|.|TRBD2|TRBV28
CASSLLSGGQETQYF
>TRBJ2-3|.|TRBD2|TRBV6-4
CASISLAGSTDTQYF
>TRBJ1-2|.|.|TRBV6-6
CASSYSTVAYGYTF
>TRBJ1-1|.|.|TRBV19
CASSMYRVSEAFF
>TRBJ2-1|.|TRBD2|TRBV5-1
CASSRPTSGGTYNEQFF
>TRBJ2-1|.|TRBD2|TRBV7-3
CASSLLSGGIYNEQFF
>TRBJ1-3|.|.|TRBV6-1
CASSVGPSSGNTIYF
>TRBJ2-7|few|.|TRBV28
CASRSTGTTTYEQYF
>TRBJ1-5|few|TRBD1|TRBV19
CASSQGGSQPQHF
>TRBJ2-1|few|.|TRBV14
CASSPASLRAANNEQFF
>TRBJ1-2|.|.|TRBV9
CASSGQGLGSYGYTF
>TRBJ1-2|.|.|TRBV6-1
CASSEQLKANLNYGYTF
>TRBJ2-3|.|.|TRBV28
CASRGTTDTQYF
>TRBJ2-1|once|TRBD2|TRBV5-4
CASSLDSGRGNEQFF
>TRBJ1-2|.|.|TRBV30
CAWSPTVGYTF
>TRBJ2-7|.|.|TRBV7-2
CASSLERGGAEQYF
>TRBJ2-7|.|.|TRBV5-1
CASSSADEQYF
>TRBJ2-3|.|TRBD1|TRBV10-3
CAISKKTGVITDTQYF
>TRBJ2-5|.|.|TRBV11-2
CASRRGTAAETQYF
>TRBJ2-7|few|TRBD1|TRBV7-2
CASSLAGQVGEQYF
>TRBJ1-1|.|.|TRBV9
CASSVHWENTEAFF
>TRBJ2-7|.|TRBD1|TRBV7-9
CASRHRGTNEQYF
>TRBJ2-5|.|.|TRBV15
CATSRDLGGQETQYF
>TRBJ2-4|.|.|TRBV7-2
CASSFERGNIQYF
>TRBJ2-7|.|TRBD1|TRBV6-6
CASSSGTGNYEQYF
>TRBJ2-1|.|TRBD1|TRBV27
CASRRDRDSYNEQFF
>TRBJ2-3|.|.|TRBV28
CASSSNGHRAAVRDTQYF
>TRBJ1-2|.|TRBD1|TRBV27
CASSLSGRGRYNYGYTF